This T cell receptor beta chain was observed in a study of blood T cell repertoires in COVID-19 (dated by TCRdb to 2019 to 2021). For context, the study as a whole: The collaborator samples originated in the United States, Italy and Spain and spanned the acute and convalescent phases of COVID-19. The material from the prospective study consisted of cDNA or gDNA derived from T cells, B-cell-depleted T cells, or PBMCs. The repertoires were released in a freely available public database meant as a resource for research on the immune response to SARS-CoV-2. Where HLA class I and class II types were available, the types were taken from metadata supplied by the sample provider, not from assay-based typing. Deeply sampled blood TCRbeta repertoires from subjects exposed to, actively infected with, or recovered from COVID-19 were included in the dataset. The samples were drawn from the first 160 participants of the ongoing ImmuneRACE study and from over a thousand subjects provided by 6 global collaborators. A de-identified subject ID, COVID-19 status, age in years and sex were almost always included in the sample metadata.

Participants in the prospective study were enrolled through a virtual design, were aged 18 to 89 years, and lived in approximately 25 United States geographic areas. In the prospective study, cohorts were assigned on the basis of participant-reported clinical history obtained from a screening survey and a study questionnaire. ImmuneRACE Cohort 3 recovered participants were defined by two consecutive negative NP/OP PCR tests, healthcare professional clearance, or symptom resolution. Mobile phlebotomists in the prospective study collected whole blood, serum and a nasopharyngeal or oropharyngeal swab from every participant. Prospective study participants could optionally give additional blood draws and questionnaires over a roughly two-month period. Prospective study blood samples were shipped either frozen or at room temperature before DNA extraction. Overall study outcomes, separate from this receptor: How much clinical and demographic metadata was included differed by source and by participant, and the metadata was provided uncurated.

As concerns this clone: No cognate antigen has been identified for it. The germline gene is not matched at one end of the junction; a read error may be the cause.

TCRbeta CDR3 regions were amplified from genomic DNA using the immunoSEQ Assay, a bias-controlled multiplex PCR. For the original study's pipeline: Nucleated cell counts per sample were estimated from amplification of reference gene primers within the assay. Sequence reads were collapsed and filtered to measure the absolute abundance of every unique TCRbeta CDR3 rearrangement. For each sample, productive Simpson clonality was calculated as the square root of Simpson's diversity index across productive rearrangements. In TCRdb, the immuneACCESS table is reduced to in-frame sequences with V and J assigned. These tables do not hold every clone; where another copy was compared, an unresolved V gene accounts for under half, and the others remain unexplained. D and trimming were read from the DNA, whereas the V and J calls and clone size are those reported in that table. The sample table records a few hundred thousand clones; roughly nine tenths of these occur just once. The ten most abundant clones make up about 3% of the sample.

The source of this sequence is a woman aged 30 to 39 who had recovered from COVID-19. Sequencing used PBMCs or T cells enriched from blood (not recorded which).

DNA sequence: TGTGCCACCAAAGGGGGAACTGGAGCTTTCTTT. The encoded protein is CATKGGTGAFF. The V gene is TRBV28 and the J gene is TRBJ1-1; the D gene is perhaps TRBD1, on 6 matching bases. The CDR3 goes from the cysteine to the phenylalanine over 11 residues. The retained sequence is limited to the CDR3, 33 bases, with the frame set at the first base. Based on the germline V gene, the CDR1 and CDR2 sequences are MDHEN and SYDVKM. Reference TRBV28 and TRBJ1-1 proteins supply the regions before and after the CDR3; the full variable domain is: DVKVTQSSRYLVKRTGEKVFLECVQDMDHENMFWYRQDPGLGLRLIYFSYDVKMKEKGDIPEGYSVSREKKERFSLILESASTNQTSMYLCATKGGTGAFFGQGTRLTVV.